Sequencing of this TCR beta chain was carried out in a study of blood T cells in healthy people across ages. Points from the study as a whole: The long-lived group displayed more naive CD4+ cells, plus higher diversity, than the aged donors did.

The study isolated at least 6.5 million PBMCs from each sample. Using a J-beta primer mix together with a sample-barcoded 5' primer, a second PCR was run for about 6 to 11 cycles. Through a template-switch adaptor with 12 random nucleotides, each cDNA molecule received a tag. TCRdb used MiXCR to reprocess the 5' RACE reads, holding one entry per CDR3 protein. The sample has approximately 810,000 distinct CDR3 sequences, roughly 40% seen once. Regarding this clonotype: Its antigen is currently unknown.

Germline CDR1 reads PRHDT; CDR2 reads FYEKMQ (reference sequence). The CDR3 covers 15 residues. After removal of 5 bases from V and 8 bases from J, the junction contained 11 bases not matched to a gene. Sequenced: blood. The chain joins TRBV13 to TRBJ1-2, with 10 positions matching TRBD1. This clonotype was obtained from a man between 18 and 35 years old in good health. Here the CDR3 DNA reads TGTGCCAGCAGCCAAGATGGGACAGGGGATGAAGGCTACACCTTC. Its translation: CASSQDGTGDEGYTF. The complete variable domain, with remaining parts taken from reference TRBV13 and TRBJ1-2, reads AAGVIQSPRHLIKEKRETATLKCYPIPRHDTVYWYQQGPGQDPQFLISFYEKMQSDKGSIPDRFSAQQFSDYHSELNMSSLELGDSALYFCASSQDGTGDEGYTFGSGTRLTVV.